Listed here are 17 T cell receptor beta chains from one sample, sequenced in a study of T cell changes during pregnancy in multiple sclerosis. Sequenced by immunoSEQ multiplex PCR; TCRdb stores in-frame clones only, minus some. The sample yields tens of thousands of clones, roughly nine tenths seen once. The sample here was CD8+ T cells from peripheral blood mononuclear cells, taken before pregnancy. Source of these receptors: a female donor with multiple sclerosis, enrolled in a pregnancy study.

The CDR3 DNA reads as TGTGCCAGCAGTTACGCAGGGGGCAAGACTGAAGCTTTCTTT. It codes for CASSYAGGKTEAFF. The V gene is TRBV6-5, the J gene TRBJ1-1, with 8 bases lining up with TRBD1. The V gene's germline CDR1 is MNHEY and CDR2 SVGAGI. V was clipped by 2 bases and J by 5 bases; unmatched bases: 4. The CDR3 totals 14 residues.

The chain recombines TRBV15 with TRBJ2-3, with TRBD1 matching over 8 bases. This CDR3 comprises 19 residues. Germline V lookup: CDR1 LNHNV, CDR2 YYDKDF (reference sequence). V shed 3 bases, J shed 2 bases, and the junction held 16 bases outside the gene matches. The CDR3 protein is CATSSPGQGTSWNTDTQYF. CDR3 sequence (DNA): TGTGCCACCAGCAGCCCCGGACAGGGAACTAGCTGGAACACAGATACGCAGTATTTT.

CDR3: CASSLVSGPGVDGYTF. The CDR3 nucleotides are TGCGCCAGCAGCTTGGTATCGGGGCCGGGGGTCGATGGCTACACCTTC. The chain links TRBV5-1 to TRBJ1-2; possible D gene TRBD1, 5 bases. This CDR3 is built from 16 residues. With 0 bases removed from V and 6 bases from J, the gap between germline ends came to 18 bases. CDR1 SGHRS and CDR2 YFSETQ come from the germline V gene.

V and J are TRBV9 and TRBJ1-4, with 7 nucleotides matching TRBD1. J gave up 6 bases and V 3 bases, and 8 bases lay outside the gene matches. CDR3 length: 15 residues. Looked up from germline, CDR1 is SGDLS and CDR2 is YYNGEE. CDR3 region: CASSAYSGGDEKLFF. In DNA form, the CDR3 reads TGTGCCAGCAGCGCCTACTCAGGGGGAGATGAAAAACTGTTTTTT.

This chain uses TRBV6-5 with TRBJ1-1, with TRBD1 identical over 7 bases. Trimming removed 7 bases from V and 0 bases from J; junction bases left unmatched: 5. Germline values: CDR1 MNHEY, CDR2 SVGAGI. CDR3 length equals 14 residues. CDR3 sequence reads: CASTEGAVNTEAFF. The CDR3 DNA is TGTGCCAGCACGGAGGGGGCGGTGAACACTGAAGCTTTCTTT.

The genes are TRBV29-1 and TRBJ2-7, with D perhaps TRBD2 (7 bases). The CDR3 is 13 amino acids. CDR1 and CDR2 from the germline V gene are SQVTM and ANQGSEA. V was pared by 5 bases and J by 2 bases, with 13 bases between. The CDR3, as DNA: TGCAGCGTTAGCGGGACATCAACCTACGAGCAGTACTTC. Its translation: CSVSGTSTYEQYF.

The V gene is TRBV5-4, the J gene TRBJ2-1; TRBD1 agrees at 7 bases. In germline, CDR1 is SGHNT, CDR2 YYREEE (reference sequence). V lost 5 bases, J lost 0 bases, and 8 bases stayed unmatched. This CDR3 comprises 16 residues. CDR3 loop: CASRQVQGTSYNEQFF. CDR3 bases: TGTGCCAGCAGACAAGTACAGGGGACCTCCTACAATGAGCAGTTCTTC.

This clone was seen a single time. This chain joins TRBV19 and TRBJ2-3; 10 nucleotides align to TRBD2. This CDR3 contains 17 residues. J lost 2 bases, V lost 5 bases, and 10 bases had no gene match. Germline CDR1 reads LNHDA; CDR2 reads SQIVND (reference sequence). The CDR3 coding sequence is TGTGCCAGTAGTCTTATCGGACTAGCGGAGGTCACAGATACGCAGTATTTT. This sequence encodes CASSLIGLAEVTDTQYF.

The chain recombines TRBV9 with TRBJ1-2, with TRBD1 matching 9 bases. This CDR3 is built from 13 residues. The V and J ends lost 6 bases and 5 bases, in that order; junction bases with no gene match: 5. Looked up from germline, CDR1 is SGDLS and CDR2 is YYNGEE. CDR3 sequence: CASKGTGRYGYTF. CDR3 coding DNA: TGTGCCAGCAAAGGGACAGGGCGATATGGCTACACCTTC.

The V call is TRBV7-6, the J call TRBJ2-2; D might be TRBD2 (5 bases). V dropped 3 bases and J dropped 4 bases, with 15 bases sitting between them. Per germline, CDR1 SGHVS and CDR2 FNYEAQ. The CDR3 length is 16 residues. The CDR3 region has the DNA TGTGCCAGCAGCTTGTATAGCGACGGAACCACCGGGGAGCTGTTTTTT. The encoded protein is CASSLYSDGTTGELFF. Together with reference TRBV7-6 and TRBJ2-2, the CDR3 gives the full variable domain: GAGVSQSPRYKVTKRGQDVALRCDPISGHVSLYWYRQALGQGPEFLTYFNYEAQQDKSGLPNDRFSAERPEGSISTLTIQRTEQRDSAMYRCASSLYSDGTTGELFFGEGSRLTVL.

The CDR3 spells CASSEGAGGYPDNEQFF. The DNA for the CDR3 is TGTGCCAGCAGTGAAGGAGCGGGGGGCTACCCTGACAATGAGCAGTTCTTC. V is TRBV2 and J is TRBJ2-1; the match to TRBD2 covers 9 bases. The germline gives CDR1 SNHLY, CDR2 FYNNEI. V trimming: 1 base; J trimming: 5 bases; junction bases outside the gene matches: 9. The CDR3 contains 17 residues.

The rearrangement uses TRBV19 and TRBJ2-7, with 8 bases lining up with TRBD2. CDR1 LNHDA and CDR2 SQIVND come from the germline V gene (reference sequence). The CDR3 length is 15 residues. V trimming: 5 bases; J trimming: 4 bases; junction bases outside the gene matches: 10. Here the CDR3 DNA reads TGTGCCAGTAGTCTCGGGGGGGAGGGCCCTTACGAGCAGTACTTC. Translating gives CASSLGGEGPYEQYF.

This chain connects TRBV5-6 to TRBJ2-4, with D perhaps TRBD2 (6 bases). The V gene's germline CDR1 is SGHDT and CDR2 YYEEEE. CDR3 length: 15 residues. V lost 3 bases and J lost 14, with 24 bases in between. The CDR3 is CASSSRLFWGWGEYF. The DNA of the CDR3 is TGTGCCAGCAGCTCGAGACTGTTTTGGGGTTGGGGGGAGTACTTC.

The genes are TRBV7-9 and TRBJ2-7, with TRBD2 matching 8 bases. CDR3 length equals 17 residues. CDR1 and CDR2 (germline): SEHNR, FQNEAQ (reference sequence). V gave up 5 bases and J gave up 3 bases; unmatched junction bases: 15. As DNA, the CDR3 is TGTGCCAGCAGCGGGGGGGGAGAAGCGGGGGTTTTCTACGAGCAGTACTTC. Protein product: CASSGGGEAGVFYEQYF.

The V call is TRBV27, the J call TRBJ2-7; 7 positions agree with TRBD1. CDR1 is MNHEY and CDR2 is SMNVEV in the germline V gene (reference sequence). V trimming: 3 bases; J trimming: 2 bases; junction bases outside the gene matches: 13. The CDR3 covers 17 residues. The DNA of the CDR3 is TGTGCCAGCAGTTTGACCAGCCAAGGACAGGTCCCCTACGAGCAGTACTTC. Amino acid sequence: CASSLTSQGQVPYEQYF.

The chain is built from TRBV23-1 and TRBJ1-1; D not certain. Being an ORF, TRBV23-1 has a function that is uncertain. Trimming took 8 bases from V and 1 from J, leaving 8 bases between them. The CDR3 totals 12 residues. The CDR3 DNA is TGCGCCAGCGGCCGGGGGAACACTGAAGCTTTCTTT. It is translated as CASGRGNTEAFF.

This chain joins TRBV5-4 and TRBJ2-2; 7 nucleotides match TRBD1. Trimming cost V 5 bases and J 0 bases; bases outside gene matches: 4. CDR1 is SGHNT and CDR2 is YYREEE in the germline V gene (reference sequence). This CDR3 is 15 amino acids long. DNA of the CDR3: TGTGCCAGCAGGCCCGGGACAGCGAACACCGGGGAGCTGTTTTTT. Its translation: CASRPGTANTGELFF.